This T cell receptor (beta chain) emerged from a study of cytomegalovirus exposure and HLA in healthy donors. As concerns this clone: Its antigen is as yet unknown.

The germline gives CDR1 LGHNT, CDR2 FRNRAP. The CDR3 is 15 amino acids. Amplification used 60 Vbeta primers and 13 Jbeta primers. The authors' processing: A later analysis counted about 80 million unique TCR beta chains, around 10 million shared. The assay was immunoSEQ multiplex PCR, and TCRdb's table has in-frame clones only and misses some. V, J and clone size derive from that table, while D and trimming were established from the DNA sequence. The data hold about 220,000 clones, with 65% to 75% observed a single time. Samples came from healthy bone marrow donors. Study-level results: DRB1 had the most TCR associations and HLA-C the fewest, a later analysis found, with rates varying by HLA locus.

The source is a woman aged 25 to 39 in good health and CMV-seronegative. Sequencing input: PBMCs. The V and J genes are TRBV12-5 and TRBJ2-5; TRBD1 agrees at 9 bases. The end of the DNA fits TRBJ2-7 better, so the J call may be wrong. This CDR3 reads CASGIRDRVLYEQYF. The CDR3 coding sequence is TGTGCTAGTGGTATCCGGGACAGGGTATTGTACGAGCAGTACTTC.